There are a few counts of the clone carrying this T cell receptor beta chain. Here immunoSEQ multiplex PCR was the method, and the copy in TCRdb shows in-frame clones only, minus some. Here the sample spans a few thousand clones, roughly 23% being singletons. These data originate in a study of T cells in localized non-small cell lung cancer. V dropped 3 bases and J dropped 2 bases, with 12 bases sitting between them. The CDR3 is 14 residues long. Germline CDR1 GTSNPN, CDR2 SVGIG (reference sequence). This receptor was taken from a female donor of 60 years or more with stage III lung adenocarcinoma. J is TRBJ2-3 and V is TRBV30; D may be TRBD1 or TRBD2 (5 bases each). Sequenced here: lung tumor tissue, sampled before any cancer treatment. DNA for the CDR3: TGTGCCTGGAGGCAGAGAGGGGTCACAGATACGCAGTATTTT. It translates to CAWRQRGVTDTQYF.